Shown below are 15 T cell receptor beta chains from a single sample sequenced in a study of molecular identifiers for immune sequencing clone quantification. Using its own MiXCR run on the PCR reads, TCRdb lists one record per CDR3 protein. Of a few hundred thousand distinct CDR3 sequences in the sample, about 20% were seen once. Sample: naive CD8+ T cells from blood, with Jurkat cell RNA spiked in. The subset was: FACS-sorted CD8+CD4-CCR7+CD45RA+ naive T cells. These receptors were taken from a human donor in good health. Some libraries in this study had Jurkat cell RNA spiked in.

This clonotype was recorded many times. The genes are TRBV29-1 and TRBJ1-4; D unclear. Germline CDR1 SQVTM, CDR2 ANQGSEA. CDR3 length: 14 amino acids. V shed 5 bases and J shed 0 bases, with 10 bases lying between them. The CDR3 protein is CSVLLRTTNEKLFF. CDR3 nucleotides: TGCAGCGTTCTGCTACGGACAACTAATGAAAAACTGTTTTTT. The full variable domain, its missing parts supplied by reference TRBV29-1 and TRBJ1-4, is SAVISQKPSRDICQRGTSLTIQCQVDSQVTMMFWYRQQPGQSLTLIATANQGSEATYESGFVIDKFPISRPNLTFSTLTVSNMSPEDSSIYLCSVLLRTTNEKLFFGSGTQLSVL.

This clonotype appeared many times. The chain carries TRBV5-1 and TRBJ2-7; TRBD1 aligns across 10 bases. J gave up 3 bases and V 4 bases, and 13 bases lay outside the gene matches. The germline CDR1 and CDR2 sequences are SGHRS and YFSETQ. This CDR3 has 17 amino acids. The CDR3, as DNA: TGCGCCAGCAGCAAGCACATGGGACAGGGGTTGATCTACGAGCAGTACTTC. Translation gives CASSKHMGQGLIYEQYF. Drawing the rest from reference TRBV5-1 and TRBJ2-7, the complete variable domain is KAGVTQTPRYLIKTRGQQVTLSCSPISGHRSVSWYQQTPGQGLQFLFEYFSETQRNKGNFPGRFSGRQFSNSRSEMNVSTLELGDSALYLCASSKHMGQGLIYEQYFGPGTRLTVT.

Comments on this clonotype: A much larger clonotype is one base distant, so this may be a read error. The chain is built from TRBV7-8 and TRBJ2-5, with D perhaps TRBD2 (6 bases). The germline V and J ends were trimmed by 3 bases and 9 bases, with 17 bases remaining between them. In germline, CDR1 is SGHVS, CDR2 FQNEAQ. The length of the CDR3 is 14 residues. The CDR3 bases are TGTGCCAGCAGCTTGGAAAGGTCGAGGGAGGCCCAGTACTTC. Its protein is CASSLERSREAQYF.

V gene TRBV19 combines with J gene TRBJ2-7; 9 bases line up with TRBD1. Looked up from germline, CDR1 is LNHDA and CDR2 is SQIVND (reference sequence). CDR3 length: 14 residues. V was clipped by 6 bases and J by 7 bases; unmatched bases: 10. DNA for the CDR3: TGTGCCAGTAGCGACCGGGACAGGGTTGAGGAGCAGTACTTC. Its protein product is CASSDRDRVEEQYF.

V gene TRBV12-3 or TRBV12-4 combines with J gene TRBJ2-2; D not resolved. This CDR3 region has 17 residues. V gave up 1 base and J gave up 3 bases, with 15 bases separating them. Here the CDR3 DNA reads TGTGCCAGCAGTTTAGTCGGGCCAGTATTATACACCGGGGAGCTGTTTTTT. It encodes CASSLVGPVLYTGELFF.

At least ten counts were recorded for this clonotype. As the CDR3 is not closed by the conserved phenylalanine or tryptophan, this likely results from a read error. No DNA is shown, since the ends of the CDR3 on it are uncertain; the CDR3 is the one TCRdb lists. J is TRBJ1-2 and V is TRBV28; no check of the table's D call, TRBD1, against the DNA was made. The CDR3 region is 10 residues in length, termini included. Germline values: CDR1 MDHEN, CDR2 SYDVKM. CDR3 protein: CASSLWGALI.

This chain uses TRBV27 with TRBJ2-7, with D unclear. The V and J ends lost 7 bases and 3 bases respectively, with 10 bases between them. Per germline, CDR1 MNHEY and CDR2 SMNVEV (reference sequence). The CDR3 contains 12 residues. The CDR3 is CASNPSGYEQYF. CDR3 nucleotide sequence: TGTGCCAGCAATCCCTCCGGCTACGAGCAGTACTTC.

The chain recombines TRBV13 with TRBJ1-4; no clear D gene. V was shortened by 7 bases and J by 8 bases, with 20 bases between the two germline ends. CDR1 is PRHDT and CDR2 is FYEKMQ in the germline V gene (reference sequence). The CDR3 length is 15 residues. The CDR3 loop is CASKTFETSGEKLFF. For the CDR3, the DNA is TGTGCCAGCAAAACCTTCGAGACGTCGGGAGAAAAACTGTTTTTT. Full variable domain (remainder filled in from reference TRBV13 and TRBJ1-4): AAGVIQSPRHLIKEKRETATLKCYPIPRHDTVYWYQQGPGQDPQFLISFYEKMQSDKGSIPDRFSAQQFSDYHSELNMSSLELGDSALYFCASKTFETSGEKLFFGSGTQLSVL.

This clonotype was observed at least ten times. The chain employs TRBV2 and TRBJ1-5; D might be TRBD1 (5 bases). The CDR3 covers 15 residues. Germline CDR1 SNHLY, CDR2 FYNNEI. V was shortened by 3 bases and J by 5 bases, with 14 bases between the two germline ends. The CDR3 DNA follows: TGTGCCAGCAGTGAGTTATTCAGGGTGGATCAGCCCCAGCATTTT. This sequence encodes CASSELFRVDQPQHF.

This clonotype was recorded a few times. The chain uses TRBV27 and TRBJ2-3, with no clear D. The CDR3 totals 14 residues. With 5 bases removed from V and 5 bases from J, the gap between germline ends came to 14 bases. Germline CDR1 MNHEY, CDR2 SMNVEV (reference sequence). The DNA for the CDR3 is TGTGCCAGCAGTCCTCCGGGTCCCAGAGATACGCAGTATTTT. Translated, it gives CASSPPGPRDTQYF.

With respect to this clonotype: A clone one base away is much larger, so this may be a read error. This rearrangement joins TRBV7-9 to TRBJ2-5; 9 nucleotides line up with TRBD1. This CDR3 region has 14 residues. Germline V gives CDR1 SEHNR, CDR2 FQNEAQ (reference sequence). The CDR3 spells CASSPPGQGETPYF. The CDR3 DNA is TGTGCCAGCAGCCCGCCGGGACAGGGTGAGACCCCGTACTTC.

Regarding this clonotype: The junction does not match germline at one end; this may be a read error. The CDR3: CASSLRGRGDNERFF. The CDR3 nucleotides are TGTGCCAGCAGTTTGAGAGGGAGGGGCGACAATGAGCGGTTCTTC. The rearrangement uses TRBV12-3 or TRBV12-4 and TRBJ2-1; 7 nucleotides match TRBD2. This CDR3 spans 15 amino acids.

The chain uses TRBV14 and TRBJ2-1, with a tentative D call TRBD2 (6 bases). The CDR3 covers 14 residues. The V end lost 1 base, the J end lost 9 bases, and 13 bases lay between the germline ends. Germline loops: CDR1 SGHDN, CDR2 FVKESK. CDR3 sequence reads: CASSQVTGVIEQFF. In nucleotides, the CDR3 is TGTGCCAGCAGCCAAGTAACGGGGGTTATTGAGCAGTTCTTC.

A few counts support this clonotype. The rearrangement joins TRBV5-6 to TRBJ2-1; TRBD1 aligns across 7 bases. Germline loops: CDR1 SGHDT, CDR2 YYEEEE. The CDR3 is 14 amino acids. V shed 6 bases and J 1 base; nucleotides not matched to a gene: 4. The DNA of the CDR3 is TGTGCCAGCATTGAGGGGGCTTCCTACAATGAGCAGTTCTTC. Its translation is CASIEGASYNEQFF.

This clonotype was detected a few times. The CDR3, as DNA: TGTGCCAGTAGTTTTAACAGCGCGGTGGATACGCAGTATTTT. Amino acids: CASSFNSAVDTQYF. The V and J genes are TRBV19 and TRBJ2-3; D ambiguous. The CDR3 runs to 14 residues. Germline CDR1 reads LNHDA; CDR2 reads SQIVND (reference sequence). Trimming cost V 5 bases and J 6 bases, with 15 bases left between them.